This T cell receptor beta chain stems from a study of lymphopenia after photon versus proton radiotherapy. The CDR3 totals 15 residues. The germline gives CDR1 SNHLY, CDR2 FYNNEI. V dropped 9 bases and J dropped 1; count of bases not matched to a gene: 9. Study findings and constraints: Under photons, naive T cells and diversity fell while effector/memory populations rose. Post-nadir diversity loss with photons came from oligoclonal expansion, particularly CD8+ Temra cells.

Sequenced by immunoSEQ multiplex PCR; TCRdb stores in-frame clones only, minus some. Of approximately 20,000 clones listed, just over 90% were seen once; the top ten hold under 7.5%. Details on this clone: Its antigen is still unknown.

The sequencing used peripheral blood, collected from a patient treated with photon-based radiotherapy. This rearrangement joins TRBV2 to TRBJ1-5, with 7 nucleotides matching TRBD1. The clonotype was recovered from a man in his 60s with pancreatic cancer. CDR3 in DNA: TGTGCCAGTCAGGACAGGACGACAAGCAATCAGCCCCAGCATTTT. Translating gives CASQDRTTSNQPQHF. The whole variable domain, remainder taken from reference TRBV2 and TRBJ1-5, is EPEVTQTPSHQVTQMGQEVILRCVPISNHLYFYWYRQILGQKVEFLVSFYNNEISEKSEIFDDQFSVERPDGSNFTLKIRSTKLEDSAMYFCASQDRTTSNQPQHFGDGTRLSIL.